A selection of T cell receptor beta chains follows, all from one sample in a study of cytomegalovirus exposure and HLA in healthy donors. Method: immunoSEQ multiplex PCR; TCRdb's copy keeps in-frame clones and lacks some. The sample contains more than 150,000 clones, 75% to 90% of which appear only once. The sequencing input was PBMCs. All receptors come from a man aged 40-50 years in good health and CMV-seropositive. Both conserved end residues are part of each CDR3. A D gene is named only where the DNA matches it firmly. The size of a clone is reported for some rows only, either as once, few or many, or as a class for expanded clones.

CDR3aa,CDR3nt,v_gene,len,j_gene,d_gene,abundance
CASRRRSGGAADTQYF,TGTGCCAGCCGTCGTCGTAGCGGGGGGGCAGCAGATACGCAGTATTTT,TRBV28,16,TRBJ2-3,TRBD2,NA
CASSPPRRRGGGDTQYF,TGTGCTAGCAGCCCTCCCCGGAGACGGGGGGGTGGGGATACGCAGTATTTT,TRBV7-7,17,TRBJ2-3,TRBD2,once
CASSLVSGHDTDTQYF,TGTGCCAGCAGCTTGGTTAGCGGGCACGACACAGATACGCAGTATTTT,TRBV5-6,16,TRBJ2-3,TRBD2,few
CASSSQSGNEAFF,TGTGCCAGCAGCTCTCAATCAGGCAATGAAGCTTTCTTT,TRBV5-4,13,TRBJ1-1,NA,NA
CASSLQGAQETQYF,TGCGCCAGCAGCTTACAGGGGGCCCAAGAGACCCAGTACTTC,TRBV5-1,14,TRBJ2-5,TRBD1,few
CSVEALNYEQYF,TGCAGCGTTGAAGCACTCAACTACGAGCAGTACTTC,TRBV29-1,12,TRBJ2-7,NA,NA
CASSLGTGGNTGELFF,TGTGCCAGCAGCTTAGGGACAGGGGGTAACACCGGGGAGCTGTTTTTT,TRBV7-2,16,TRBJ2-2,TRBD1,NA
CATNTGGGNQPQHF,TGTGCCACTAACACAGGGGGGGGCAATCAGCCCCAGCATTTT,TRBV19,14,TRBJ1-5,TRBD1,NA
CSVILAGGADTQYF,TGCAGCGTGATACTAGCGGGGGGAGCAGATACGCAGTATTTT,TRBV29-1,14,TRBJ2-3,TRBD2,NA
CASSYGGATQETQYF,TGTGCCAGCAGTTACGGGGGGGCTACCCAAGAGACCCAGTACTTC,TRBV6-5,15,TRBJ2-5,NA,few
CASSLAHGGTDTQYF,TGTGCCAGCAGCTTAGCCCACGGAGGCACAGATACGCAGTATTTT,TRBV7-6,15,TRBJ2-3,NA,NA
CASSTGRLTPRETQYF,TGTGCCAGCAGCACGGGTCGGCTAACCCCGCGGGAGACCCAGTACTTC,TRBV5-4,16,TRBJ2-5,NA,NA
CATIAGGPGEQYF,TGTGCCACAATAGCGGGGGGGCCGGGAGAGCAGTACTTC,TRBV7-9,13,TRBJ2-7,TRBD2,few
CASTGQGRSYGYTF,TGTGCCAGCACAGGACAGGGTCGTTCCTATGGCTACACCTTC,TRBV5-4,14,TRBJ1-2,TRBD1,NA
CASSVEGTGGVKSEKLFF,TGTGCCAGCAGCGTAGAAGGGACAGGGGGCGTCAAAAGTGAAAAACTGTTTTTT,TRBV9,18,TRBJ1-4,TRBD1,NA
CASRKEGRGDTQYF,TGTGCCAGTAGGAAGGAGGGCCGGGGAGATACGCAGTATTTT,TRBV19,14,TRBJ2-3,NA,NA
CASSESRGGYTF,TGCGCCAGCAGTGAGTCCCGGGGGGGCTACACCTTC,TRBV10-2,12,TRBJ1-2,NA,NA
CASSGVDRARNGYTF,TGTGCCAGCAGTGGGGTAGACAGGGCTCGGAATGGCTACACCTTC,TRBV2,15,TRBJ1-2,TRBD1,NA
CASSFGQGTTEAFF,TGTGCCAGCAGTTTCGGACAGGGTACCACTGAAGCTTTCTTT,TRBV27,14,TRBJ1-1,TRBD1,NA
CSVEDRSGGPVRNTQYF,TGCAGCGTTGAAGATCGAAGCGGGGGGCCGGTACGAAATACGCAGTATTTT,TRBV29-1,17,TRBJ2-3,TRBD2,NA
CASTEGRTGNQPQHF,TGTGCCAGCACCGAGGGGCGGACAGGGAATCAGCCCCAGCATTTT,TRBV2,15,TRBJ1-5,TRBD1,NA
CASSFRDSPGTYEQYF,TGTGCCAGCAGCTTCCGGGACAGCCCGGGGACCTACGAGCAGTACTTC,TRBV5-5,16,TRBJ2-7,TRBD1,NA
CASSPWGGNQPQHF,TGTGCCAGCAGCCCGTGGGGGGGGAATCAGCCCCAGCATTTT,TRBV25-1,14,TRBJ1-5,NA,few
CAIRATASGYTF,TGTGCCATCAGGGCGACAGCTTCTGGCTACACCTTC,TRBV10-3,12,TRBJ1-2,NA,once
CASSSPGGGPEAFF,TGTGCCAGCAGTTCCCCAGGGGGTGGCCCTGAAGCTTTCTTT,TRBV6-5,14,TRBJ1-1,TRBD1,NA
CSAGGLNEQFF,TGCAGTGCTGGTGGACTAAATGAGCAGTTCTTC,TRBV20-1,11,TRBJ2-1,NA,NA
CASSLSRSSGSTDTQYF,TGTGCCAGCAGCTTGTCGAGGTCTAGCGGAAGCACAGATACGCAGTATTTT,TRBV5-6,17,TRBJ2-3,TRBD2,NA
CASSLAPAAATYEQYF,TGTGCCAGCAGCTTGGCCCCAGCCGCGGCTACCTACGAGCAGTACTTC,TRBV5-4,16,TRBJ2-7,NA,NA
CASSPRRGEKLFF,TGTGCCAGCAGCCCGAGAAGGGGGGAAAAACTGTTTTTT,TRBV11-1,13,TRBJ1-4,NA,NA
CASRKPRDRVEKLFF,TGTGCCAGCCGAAAACCCCGGGACAGGGTTGAAAAACTGTTTTTT,TRBV19,15,TRBJ1-4,TRBD1,NA
CASSPKGDGAVCGPEQYF,TGTGCCAGCAGCCCCAAGGGGGATGGGGCGGTTTGTGGCCCCGAGCAGTACTTC,TRBV11-3,18,TRBJ2-7,NA,NA
CATSRGGLATDTQYF,TGTGCCACCAGCAGAGGAGGACTAGCTACAGATACGCAGTATTTT,TRBV15,15,TRBJ2-3,TRBD2,NA
CASSPGQGQNNSPLHF,TGTGCCAGCAGTCCCGGACAGGGGCAGAATAATTCACCCCTCCACTTT,TRBV27,16,TRBJ1-6,TRBD1,NA
CASSFGLNNSPLHF,TGTGCCAGCAGCTTCGGACTAAATAATTCACCCCTCCACTTT,TRBV7-2,14,TRBJ1-6,NA,NA
CASGKGASGANVLTF,TGTGCCAGCGGGAAGGGGGCGTCTGGGGCCAACGTCCTGACTTTC,TRBV6-6,15,TRBJ2-6,TRBD1,few
CASSVTGQGAYSNQPQHF,TGTGCCAGCAGTGTCACAGGACAGGGGGCTTATAGCAATCAGCCCCAGCATTTT,TRBV5-4,18,TRBJ1-5,TRBD1,NA
CAASEDATGISGANVLTF,TGTGCCGCCTCAGAGGACGCGACGGGGATCTCTGGGGCCAACGTCCTGACTTTC,TRBV15,18,TRBJ2-6,NA,NA
CAWRLAGGYEQYF,TGTGCCTGGAGACTAGCGGGGGGTTACGAGCAGTACTTC,TRBV30,13,TRBJ2-7,TRBD2,NA
CASSPRGRVNYEQYF,TGTGCCAGCAGCCCTAGGGGCAGGGTAAACTACGAGCAGTACTTC,TRBV13,15,TRBJ2-7,NA,NA
CASSLNRGGVGANVLTF,TGTGCCAGCAGCTTAAACAGGGGCGGTGTTGGGGCCAACGTCCTGACTTTC,TRBV7-3,17,TRBJ2-6,TRBD1,NA
CASSWGQEVPEAFF,TGTGCCAGCAGCTGGGGACAGGAAGTGCCTGAAGCTTTCTTT,TRBV5-5,14,TRBJ1-1,TRBD1,NA
CAWKGLRGSQPQHF,TGTGCCTGGAAGGGACTCAGGGGGTCTCAGCCCCAGCATTTT,TRBV30,14,TRBJ1-5,TRBD1,NA
CASSLRTALNTEAFF,TGTGCCAGCAGCCTTCGGACAGCCCTGAACACTGAAGCTTTCTTT,TRBV13,15,TRBJ1-1,NA,NA
CASSLAKNIQYF,TGTGCCAGCAGCCTAGCCAAAAACATTCAGTACTTC,TRBV5-6,12,TRBJ2-4,NA,NA
CASSISQAPDTQYF,TGTGCCAGCAGCATCTCTCAAGCTCCCGATACGCAGTATTTT,TRBV9,14,TRBJ2-3,NA,few
CASSEPGGAGRATQYF,TGTGCCAGCAGTGAGCCCGGGGGGGCCGGACGTGCGACCCAGTACTTC,TRBV2,16,TRBJ2-5,TRBD2,NA
CASSILAGGSTDTQYF,TGTGCCAGTAGTATTTTGGCGGGGGGAAGCACAGATACGCAGTATTTT,TRBV19,16,TRBJ2-3,TRBD2,few
CASRQGGNEQYF,TGTGCCAGTCGACAGGGCGGGAACGAGCAGTACTTC,TRBV11-2,12,TRBJ2-7,NA,NA
CASSTTARGSYEQYF,TGTGCCAGTAGTACCACCGCTCGGGGTAGCTACGAGCAGTACTTC,TRBV19,15,TRBJ2-7,NA,NA
CASSLGGQFPSSEQYF,TGCGCCAGCAGCTTGGGAGGACAATTCCCCTCCTCCGAGCAGTACTTC,TRBV5-1,16,TRBJ2-7,NA,NA
CASSQNTGELFF,TGTGCCAGCAGTCAAAACACCGGGGAGCTGTTTTTT,TRBV6-6,12,TRBJ2-2,NA,NA
CASSLRTGDGYTF,TGTGCCAGCAGCTTACGGACAGGGGATGGCTACACCTTC,TRBV7-9,13,TRBJ1-2,TRBD1,NA
CASSSSGYGRSHYGYTF,TGTGCCAGCAGTTCCTCGGGGTACGGGCGCTCGCACTATGGCTACACCTTC,TRBV27,17,TRBJ1-2,NA,NA
CASSITGTGVGYTF,TGCGCCAGCAGCATAACCGGGACAGGGGTAGGCTACACCTTC,TRBV5-1,14,TRBJ1-2,TRBD1,NA
CASSLGRGEADTQYF,TGTGCCAGCAGCTTGGGGCGGGGCGAAGCAGATACGCAGTATTTT,TRBV5-5,15,TRBJ2-3,NA,NA
CATSRDSIDSPGTYEQYF,TGTGCCACCAGCAGAGATTCTATCGACTCTCCGGGGACCTACGAGCAGTACTTC,TRBV15,18,TRBJ2-7,NA,NA
CASSSSLLYEQYF,TGTGCCAGCAGCTCCTCCCTCCTCTACGAGCAGTACTTC,TRBV5-4,13,TRBJ2-7,NA,NA